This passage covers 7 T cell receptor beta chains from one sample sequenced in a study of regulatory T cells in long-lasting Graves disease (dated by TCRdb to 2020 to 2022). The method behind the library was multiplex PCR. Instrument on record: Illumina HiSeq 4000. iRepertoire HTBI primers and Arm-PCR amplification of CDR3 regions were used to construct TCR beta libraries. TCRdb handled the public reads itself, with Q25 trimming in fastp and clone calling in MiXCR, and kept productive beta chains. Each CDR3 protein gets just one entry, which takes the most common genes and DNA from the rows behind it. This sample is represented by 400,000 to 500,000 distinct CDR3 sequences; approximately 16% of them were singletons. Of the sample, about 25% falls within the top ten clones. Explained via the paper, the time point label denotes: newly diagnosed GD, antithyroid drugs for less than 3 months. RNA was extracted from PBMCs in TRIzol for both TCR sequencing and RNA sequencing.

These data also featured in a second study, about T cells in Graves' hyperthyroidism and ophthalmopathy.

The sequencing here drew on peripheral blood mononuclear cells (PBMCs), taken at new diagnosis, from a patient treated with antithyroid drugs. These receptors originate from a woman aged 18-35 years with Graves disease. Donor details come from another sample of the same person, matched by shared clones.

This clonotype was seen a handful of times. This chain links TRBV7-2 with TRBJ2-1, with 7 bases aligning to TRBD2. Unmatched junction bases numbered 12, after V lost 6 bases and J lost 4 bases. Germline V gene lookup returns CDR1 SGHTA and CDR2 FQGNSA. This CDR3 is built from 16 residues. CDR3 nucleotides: TGTGCCAGCAGACGCACGATAAGCGGGGCATACAATGAGCAGTTCTTC. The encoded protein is CASRRTISGAYNEQFF.

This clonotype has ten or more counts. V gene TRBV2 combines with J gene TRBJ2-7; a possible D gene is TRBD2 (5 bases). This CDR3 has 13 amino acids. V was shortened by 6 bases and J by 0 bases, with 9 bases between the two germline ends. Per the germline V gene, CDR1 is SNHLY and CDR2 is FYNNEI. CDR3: CASREVSSYEQYF. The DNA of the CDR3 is TGTGCCAGCAGGGAGGTTAGCTCCTACGAGCAGTACTTC.

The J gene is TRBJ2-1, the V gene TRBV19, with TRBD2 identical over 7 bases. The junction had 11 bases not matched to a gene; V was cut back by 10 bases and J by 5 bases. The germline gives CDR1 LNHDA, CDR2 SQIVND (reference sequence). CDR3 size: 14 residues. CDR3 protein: CATRPGGINNEQFF. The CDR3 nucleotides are TGTGCCACCCGACCGGGAGGAATAAACAATGAGCAGTTCTTC. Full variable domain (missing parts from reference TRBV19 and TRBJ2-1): DGGITQSPKYLFRKEGQNVTLSCEQNLNHDAMYWYRQDPGQGLRLIYYSQIVNDFQKGDIAEGYSVSREKKESFPLTVTSAQKNPTAFYLCATRPGGINNEQFFGPGTRLTVL.

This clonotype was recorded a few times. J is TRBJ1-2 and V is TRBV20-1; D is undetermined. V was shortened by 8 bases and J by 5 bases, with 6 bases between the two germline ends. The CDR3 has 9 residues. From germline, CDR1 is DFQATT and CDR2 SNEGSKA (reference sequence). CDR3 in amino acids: CSIPYGYTF. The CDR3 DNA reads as TGCAGTATCCCATATGGCTACACCTTC.

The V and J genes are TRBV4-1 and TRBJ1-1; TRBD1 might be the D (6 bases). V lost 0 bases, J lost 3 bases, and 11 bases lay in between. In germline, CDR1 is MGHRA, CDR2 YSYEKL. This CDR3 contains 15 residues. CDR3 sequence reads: CASSQDTGADTEAFF. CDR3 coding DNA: TGCGCCAGCAGCCAAGATACGGGGGCGGACACTGAAGCTTTCTTT.

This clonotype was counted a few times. CDR3 sequence: CASSPTSGTGVYGYTF. The CDR3 region has the DNA TGCGCCAGCAGCCCGACCTCCGGGACAGGGGTCTATGGCTACACCTTC. The chain joins TRBV4-1 to TRBJ1-2, with TRBD1 matching 10 bases. The CDR3 sequence is 16 residues long. Germline values: CDR1 MGHRA, CDR2 YSYEKL. Trimming took 4 bases from V and 4 from J; bases not matched to a gene: 9.

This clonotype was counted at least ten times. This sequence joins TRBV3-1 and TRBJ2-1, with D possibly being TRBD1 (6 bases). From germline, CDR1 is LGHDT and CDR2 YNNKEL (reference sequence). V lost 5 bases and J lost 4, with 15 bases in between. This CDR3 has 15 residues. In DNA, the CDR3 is TGTGCCAGCAGCATACAGGGCGCCCAATACAATGAGCAGTTCTTC. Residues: CASSIQGAQYNEQFF.